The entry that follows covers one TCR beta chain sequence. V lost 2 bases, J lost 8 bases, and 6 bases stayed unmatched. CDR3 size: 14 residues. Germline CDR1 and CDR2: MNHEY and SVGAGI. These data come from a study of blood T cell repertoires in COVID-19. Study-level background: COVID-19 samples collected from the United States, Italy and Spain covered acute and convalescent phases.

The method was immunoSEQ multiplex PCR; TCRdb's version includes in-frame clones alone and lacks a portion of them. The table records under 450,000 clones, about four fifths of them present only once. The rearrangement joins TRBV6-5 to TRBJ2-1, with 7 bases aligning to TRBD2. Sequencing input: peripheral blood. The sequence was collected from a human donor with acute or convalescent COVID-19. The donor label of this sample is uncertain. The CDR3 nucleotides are TGTGCCAGCAGTTACCGGGAGGCAGGGTATGAGCAGTTCTTC. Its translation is CASSYREAGYEQFF.